These 8 T cell receptor beta chains were sequenced from one sample in a study of T cells in Graves' hyperthyroidism and ophthalmopathy. Amplified regions were TCR beta CDR3 sequences from RNA transcripts. An initial round of RT-PCR targeting the TCR CDR3 relied on the HTBI primer set. MiXCR, run by TCRdb on the multiplex PCR reads, gives a single entry per CDR3 protein. The table shows 490,000 or so distinct CDR3 sequences, with around 43% occurring only once. Sequenced sample: peripheral blood or thyroid tissue (not recorded which). These receptors all come from an adult woman with Graves' disease, either hyperthyroidism or ophthalmopathy (not recorded which).

This clonotype was recorded many times. The chain is built from TRBV7-2 and TRBJ1-1; D not resolved. The germline gives CDR1 SGHTA, CDR2 FQGNSA. Trimming shortened V by 2 bases and J by 8 bases, and 18 bases separated the two germline ends. The CDR3 loop spans 15 amino acids. This CDR3 reads CASSLRLVGETEAFF. The CDR3 region has the DNA TGTGCCAGCAGCTTAAGGTTGGTCGGGGAAACCGAAGCTTTCTTT.

This chain connects TRBV2 to TRBJ2-7; D remains ambiguous. In germline, CDR1 is SNHLY, CDR2 FYNNEI. This CDR3 comprises 12 residues. Deletions cut 7 bases from V and 3 bases from J, with 10 bases between. CDR3 sequence reads: CASKAEGYEQYF. The CDR3 bases are TGTGCCAGCAAGGCCGAAGGCTACGAGCAGTACTTC.

This clonotype has at least ten counts. J is TRBJ1-2 and V is TRBV25-1, with TRBD1 identical over 7 bases. Trimming removed 4 bases from V and 4 bases from J; junction bases left unmatched: 6. Germline V CDR1 and CDR2: MGHDK, SYGVNS. This CDR3 region has 14 residues. The chain's CDR3 is CASSASGQSYGYTF. The CDR3 DNA sequence: TGTGCCAGCAGTGCATCGGGACAGTCCTATGGCTACACCTTC.

CDR3 residues: CASSLEAGGGETQYF. CDR3 coding DNA: TGTGCCAGCAGCCTCGAGGCGGGAGGAGGAGAGACCCAGTACTTC. The rearrangement uses TRBV11-2 and TRBJ2-5, with 8 positions matching TRBD2. With V trimmed by 5 bases and J by 4 bases, 9 bases remained unmatched. Germline CDR1 SGHAT, CDR2 FQNNGV. This CDR3 contains 15 residues.

V gene TRBV20-1 combines with J gene TRBJ1-2; D not certain. Trimming cost V 7 bases and J 3 bases, with 12 bases left between them. The CDR3 has 12 amino acids. Germline lookup yields CDR1 DFQATT and CDR2 SNEGSKA (reference sequence). The CDR3, as DNA: TGCAGTGGGGCTGGTTTTGACTATGGCTACACCTTC. It specifies CSGAGFDYGYTF.

Worth noting for this clonotype: It may be a read error: a sequence one base away is much more abundant. The rearrangement links TRBV4-1 to TRBJ1-5; D might be TRBD1 (5 bases). CDR1 and CDR2 from the germline V gene are MGHRA and YSYEKL. The CDR3 has 15 amino acids. CDR3 region: CASSQESQGNQPQHF. The CDR3 DNA reads as TGTGCCAGCAGCCAAGAGTCGCAGGGAAATCAGCCCCAGCATTTT.

Ten or more counts support this clonotype. The chain is built from TRBV11-2 and TRBJ2-5; 8 nucleotides agree with TRBD2. The ends lost 5 bases at V and 3 bases at J; junction bases unmatched: 5. Germline CDR1 SGHAT, CDR2 FQNNGV. The CDR3 has 14 amino acids. The CDR3 region is CASSRGGAEETQYF. The CDR3 DNA reads TGTGCCAGCAGCCGGGGGGGTGCTGAAGAGACCCAGTACTTC.

V is TRBV12-3 or TRBV12-4 and J is TRBJ2-5; perhaps TRBD2 as D (5 bases). This CDR3 is built from 14 residues. V lost 6 bases and J lost 3, with 14 bases in between. CDR3 residues: CASRAGLTKETQYF. CDR3 coding DNA: TGTGCCAGCAGGGCTGGACTTACCAAAGAGACCCAGTACTTC.